The rows below give T cell receptor beta chains drawn from one sample of a study of blood T cell repertoires in COVID-19. Clones were sequenced by immunoSEQ multiplex PCR, and TCRdb holds only the in-frame ones, with some missing. The profile shows several thousand clones, 70% to 90% of them singletons. Sequenced: peripheral blood. The receptors here all came from a woman aged 45 to 65 with active or convalescent COVID-19. Each CDR3 is given with its conserved first and last residue. A D gene is named only where the DNA matches it firmly. Clone size is given for some rows only: seen once, a few or many times, or a class if the clone is expanded.

V gene: TRBV6-4; J gene: TRBJ2-1; clone size: once; D gene: NA; CDR3 DNA: TGTGCCAGCAGTCCCCCACTCGTGAGTCGTGGCAATGAGCAGTTCTTC; CDR3 protein: CASSPPLVSRGNEQFF
V gene: TRBV24-1; J gene: TRBJ2-3; clone size: NA; D gene: TRBD2; CDR3 DNA: TGTGCCACCAGTGATTTTAGCTCGGCGGGAGGAGCAGATACGCAGTATTTT; CDR3 protein: CATSDFSSAGGADTQYF
V gene: TRBV5-1; J gene: TRBJ2-7; clone size: NA; D gene: NA; CDR3 DNA: TGCGCCAGCAGCCCGGGAGCCACCTACGAGCAGTACTTC; CDR3 protein: CASSPGATYEQYF
V gene: TRBV19; J gene: TRBJ1-5; clone size: NA; D gene: NA; CDR3 DNA: TGTGCCAGTAGTATAGTTTATAGCAATCAGCCCCAGCATTTT; CDR3 protein: CASSIVYSNQPQHF
V gene: TRBV6-2/TRBV6-3; J gene: TRBJ2-7; clone size: NA; D gene: TRBD2; CDR3 DNA: TGTGCCAGCAGTTCGCCGGGACTAGCGGTAACCTACGAGCAGTACTTC; CDR3 protein: CASSSPGLAVTYEQYF
V gene: TRBV24-1; J gene: TRBJ2-7; clone size: NA; D gene: TRBD1; CDR3 DNA: TGTGCCACCAGTGACCCAAGACAGGGCTCCTACGAGCAGTACTTC; CDR3 protein: CATSDPRQGSYEQYF
V gene: TRBV6-1; J gene: TRBJ1-1; clone size: NA; D gene: NA; CDR3 DNA: TGTGCCAGCAGTGAAGCGGGGGGGACACTAACTTTCTTT; CDR3 protein: CASSEAGGTLTFF
V gene: TRBV7-2; J gene: TRBJ1-5; clone size: NA; D gene: TRBD1; CDR3 DNA: TGTGCCAGCAGCTTACGCGGGACAGGGGGCGCGAGCAATCAGCCCCAGCATTTT; CDR3 protein: CASSLRGTGGASNQPQHF
V gene: TRBV28; J gene: TRBJ1-5; clone size: NA; D gene: NA; CDR3 DNA: TGTGCCAGCAGTTTTCGCAGGGGCAATCAGCCCCAGCATTTT; CDR3 protein: CASSFRRGNQPQHF
V gene: TRBV7-2; J gene: TRBJ2-7; clone size: NA; D gene: NA; CDR3 DNA: TGTGCCAGCAGCTCGAACCTCCAGGGGTACTACGAGCAGTACTTC; CDR3 protein: CASSSNLQGYYEQYF
V gene: TRBV5-4; J gene: TRBJ2-5; clone size: NA; D gene: TRBD2; CDR3 DNA: TGTGCCAGCAGCCCCGGGACTAAAGATCAAGAGACCCAGTACTTC; CDR3 protein: CASSPGTKDQETQYF
V gene: TRBV3-1/TRBV3-2; J gene: TRBJ2-2; clone size: NA; D gene: NA; CDR3 DNA: TGTGCCAGCAGCCACAATTACAGGAGGAACACCGGGGAGCTGTTTTTT; CDR3 protein: CASSHNYRRNTGELFF
V gene: TRBV9; J gene: TRBJ2-3; clone size: NA; D gene: TRBD2; CDR3 DNA: TGTGCCAGCAGCGTAGGGGGACTAGCGGGAAACGGGTTCGCAGATACGCAGTATTTT; CDR3 protein: CASSVGGLAGNGFADTQYF
V gene: TRBV19; J gene: TRBJ2-3; clone size: NA; D gene: NA; CDR3 DNA: TGTGCCAGTAAGGCAGGGCCTTTCACAGATACGCAGTATTTT; CDR3 protein: CASKAGPFTDTQYF
V gene: TRBV28; J gene: TRBJ2-1; clone size: once; D gene: TRBD2; CDR3 DNA: TGTGCCAGCAGTTCCCGACTAGCAGGGTCCTACAATGAGCAGTTCTTC; CDR3 protein: CASSSRLAGSYNEQFF
V gene: TRBV11-1; J gene: TRBJ1-1; clone size: NA; D gene: TRBD1; CDR3 DNA: TGTGCCAGCAGCTTAGACGGACAGGTCATCGAAGCTTTCTTT; CDR3 protein: CASSLDGQVIEAFF
V gene: TRBV6-5; J gene: TRBJ2-7; clone size: NA; D gene: NA; CDR3 DNA: TGTGCCATTCAAACAGATACCTACGAGCAGTACTTC; CDR3 protein: CAIQTDTYEQYF
V gene: TRBV15; J gene: TRBJ2-7; clone size: NA; D gene: NA; CDR3 DNA: TGTGCCACCAGCAGAGTTGCGGGTAGTGTTGTGTACGAGCAGTACTTC; CDR3 protein: CATSRVAGSVVYEQYF
V gene: TRBV4-3; J gene: TRBJ2-2; clone size: NA; D gene: NA; CDR3 DNA: TGCGCCAGCAGCCAAGACCCTACCGGGACCGGGGAGCTGTTTTTT; CDR3 protein: CASSQDPTGTGELFF
V gene: TRBV2; J gene: TRBJ1-3; clone size: NA; D gene: TRBD1; CDR3 DNA: TGTGCCAGCAAATCCGATCGGGGACAGGGAAGAAACACCATATATTTT; CDR3 protein: CASKSDRGQGRNTIYF
V gene: TRBV24-1; J gene: TRBJ1-2; clone size: NA; D gene: NA; CDR3 DNA: TGTGCCACCAGTGATCCCCTCCGGACGGGATCCTATGGCTACACCTTC; CDR3 protein: CATSDPLRTGSYGYTF
V gene: TRBV25-1; J gene: TRBJ1-1; clone size: NA; D gene: NA; CDR3 DNA: TGTGCCAGCCGCTCAGAGGGCGCCCGAACTGAAGCTTTCTTT; CDR3 protein: CASRSEGARTEAFF
V gene: TRBV6-5; J gene: TRBJ1-2; clone size: few; D gene: TRBD1; CDR3 DNA: TGTGCCAGCAGCCCGGGGACAGGGTCACTCTATGGCTACACCTTC; CDR3 protein: CASSPGTGSLYGYTF
V gene: TRBV7-8; J gene: TRBJ2-2; clone size: NA; D gene: NA; CDR3 DNA: TGTGCCAGCAGCCATCCGGGGCCGGGGGCCGGGGAGCTGTTTTTT; CDR3 protein: CASSHPGPGAGELFF